A single sample is the source of the 27 T cell receptor beta chains below, sequenced in a study of PD-1 blockade in classical Hodgkin lymphoma. Every one of the patients relapsed after autologous stem cell transplantation (brentuximab vedotin exposure was variable). Repertoires were generated with immunoSEQ multiplex PCR, while TCRdb's copy carries only in-frame clones and drops some. The sample shows 90,000 to 100,000 clones, over 85% of them seen only once. The material was peripheral blood mononuclear cells (PBMCs), obtained at baseline. The receptors derive from a human donor with classical Hodgkin lymphoma.

The V and J genes are TRBV7-8 and TRBJ1-5; D gene unclear. Germline V gives CDR1 SGHVS, CDR2 FQNEAQ. Trimming cost V 5 bases and J 4 bases, with 18 bases left between them. CDR3 size: 16 residues. CDR3 nucleotide sequence: TGTGCCAGCAGCCCCGGGCGGGGTAATCGGAATCAGCCCCAGCATTTT. Its protein is CASSPGRGNRNQPQHF.

This chain connects TRBV27 to TRBJ1-2; D call uncertain. V was trimmed by 8 bases and J by 4 bases, leaving 20 bases between them. CDR3 size: 15 residues. CDR1 is MNHEY, CDR2 SMNVEV, per germline (reference sequence). CDR3 sequence (DNA): TGTGCCAGCGCTCACGACGGGTTGGATGCCTATGGCTACACCTTC. Translating it yields CASAHDGLDAYGYTF.

This clone was found once. The rearrangement joins TRBV6-5 to TRBJ2-7, with D possibly matching TRBD1 (6 bases). Deletions cut 6 bases from V and 2 bases from J, with 17 bases between. This CDR3 region has 15 residues. Germline values: CDR1 MNHEY, CDR2 SVGAGI. CDR3 region: CASRKQGFGAYEQYF. In nucleotides, the CDR3 is TGTGCCAGCAGGAAACAGGGATTTGGGGCCTACGAGCAGTACTTC.

This rearrangement joins TRBV6-6 to TRBJ1-4, with D uncertain. The CDR3 covers 15 residues. The V gene lost 2 bases and the J gene lost 7 bases, with 14 bases spanning the gap. Germline V gene sequence: CDR1 MNHNY, CDR2 SVGAGI (reference sequence). For the CDR3, the DNA is TGTGCCAGCAGTTACGGAGGCGTGGGTTCTGAAAAACTGTTTTTT. Translating gives CASSYGGVGSEKLFF.

V usage is TRBV6-5 and J usage is TRBJ1-4, with D perhaps TRBD1 (5 bases). V was cut by 8 bases and J by 14 bases, with 27 bases left in between. The CDR3 covers 15 residues. The germline V gene has CDR1 MNHEY and CDR2 SVGAGI. The CDR3 region is CASGSITGGSKGLFF. CDR3 coding DNA: TGTGCCAGCGGCTCCATTACCGGGGGGAGTAAGGGGCTGTTTTTT.

CDR3 sequence: CASSSIVYGYTF. Written as DNA, the CDR3 is TGTGCCAGCAGTTCAATTGTCTATGGCTACACCTTC. The chain uses TRBV28 and TRBJ1-2; no clear D. The CDR3 spans 12 residues. V was trimmed by 4 bases and J by 4 bases, leaving 7 bases between them. Germline V gives CDR1 MDHEN, CDR2 SYDVKM.

This sequence joins TRBV10-3 and TRBJ2-3, with 9 bases identical to TRBD1. V lost 8 bases, J lost 0 bases, and 3 bases stayed unmatched. The germline V gene encodes CDR1 ENHRY and CDR2 SYGVKD. This CDR3 comprises 14 residues. Here the CDR3 reads CAIRQGGSTDTQYF. The CDR3 DNA sequence: TGTGCCATCCGACAGGGGGGTAGCACAGATACGCAGTATTTT.

The V and J genes are TRBV6-6 and TRBJ2-3, with D unresolved. The V gene's germline CDR1 is MNHNY and CDR2 SVGAGI (reference sequence). The CDR3 has 14 amino acids. V was cut by 2 bases and J by 5 bases, with 11 bases left in between. CDR3 DNA sequence: TGTGCCAGCAGTTACCTCCAGGCCAAAGATACGCAGTATTTT. Translated: CASSYLQAKDTQYF.

The rearrangement joins TRBV7-9 to TRBJ1-2; D not resolved. Germline V gene data show CDR1 as SEHNR and CDR2 as FQNEAQ (reference sequence). This CDR3 contains 16 residues. V lost 4 bases to trimming and J lost 6 bases, with 21 bases between them. The CDR3 here is CASSSTQATRSHGYTF. The DNA of the CDR3 is TGTGCCAGCAGCTCTACGCAGGCGACCCGAAGTCATGGCTACACCTTC.

The genes are TRBV27 and TRBJ1-4; no clear D gene. The CDR3 is made up of 15 amino acids. CDR1 MNHEY and CDR2 SMNVEV come from the germline V gene (reference sequence). V was trimmed by 3 bases and J by 4 bases, leaving 12 bases between them. CDR3 nucleotides: TGTGCCAGCAGTTTGACCTCCTCTAATAATGAAAAACTGTTTTTT. The encoded protein is CASSLTSSNNEKLFF.

The J gene is TRBJ2-3, the V gene TRBV5-5, with D unresolved. The CDR3 runs 15 residues. Per the germline V gene, CDR1 is SGHKS and CDR2 is YYEKEE (reference sequence). Trimming cost V 0 bases and J 0 bases, with 8 bases left between them. The CDR3 is CASSLGQASTDTQYF. The CDR3, as DNA: TGTGCCAGCAGCTTGGGGCAGGCTAGCACAGATACGCAGTATTTT.

The chain couples TRBV7-3 to TRBJ1-4, with D uncertain. This CDR3 is built from 14 residues. Germline V gene lookup returns CDR1 SGHTA and CDR2 FQGTGA. V gave up 5 bases and J gave up 8 bases, with 15 bases separating them. The CDR3 DNA reads as TGTGCCAGCAGCCCGTCGGCGGGCGACGAAAAACTGTTTTTT. It translates to CASSPSAGDEKLFF.

The CDR3 spells CASSYSSLANYGYTF. As DNA, the CDR3 is TGTGCCAGCAGTTACTCGAGTTTGGCTAACTATGGCTACACCTTC. This chain joins TRBV6-5 and TRBJ1-2; D gene unclear. CDR1 and CDR2 from the germline V gene are MNHEY and SVGAGI. V lost 0 bases to trimming and J lost 0 bases, with 8 bases between them. The CDR3 totals 15 residues.

CDR3 protein: CASRGQGVAGELFF. The CDR3 nucleotides read TGTGCCAGCAGGGGACAGGGGGTGGCCGGGGAGCTGTTTTTT. The chain has TRBV6-6 and TRBJ2-2, with 11 bases identical to TRBD1. Germline V lookup: CDR1 MNHNY, CDR2 SVGAGI (reference sequence). The CDR3 has 14 amino acids. The junction had 3 bases not matched to a gene; V was cut back by 6 bases and J by 6 bases.

CDR3: CASSVTSGKETQYF. CDR3 nucleotides: TGTGCCAGCAGCGTGACTAGCGGAAAAGAGACCCAGTACTTC. The gene calls are TRBV9 and TRBJ2-5; TRBD2 matches at 9 bases. The CDR3 is made up of 14 amino acids. Germline values: CDR1 SGDLS, CDR2 YYNGEE. V trimming: 2 bases; J trimming: 3 bases; junction bases outside the gene matches: 2.

The chain carries TRBV29-1 and TRBJ2-3; D is unclear. The CDR3 has 11 amino acids. In germline, CDR1 is SQVTM, CDR2 ANQGSEA. Between the trimmed V and J ends, which lost 4 bases and 3 bases, there was a span of 5 bases. The CDR3 DNA sequence: TGCAGCGTTGTTGGAACAGATACGCAGTATTTT. It is translated as CSVVGTDTQYF.

This rearrangement joins TRBV27 to TRBJ1-4, with D possibly TRBD1 on 5 matching bases. V shed 6 bases and J shed 3 bases, with 14 bases lying between them. The CDR3 runs 15 residues. Germline V gene data show CDR1 as MNHEY and CDR2 as SMNVEV (reference sequence). The CDR3 reads CASSDRPPANEKLFF. The CDR3, as DNA: TGTGCCAGCAGCGACAGACCCCCAGCTAATGAAAAACTGTTTTTT.

This sequence joins TRBV28 and TRBJ2-7; TRBD1 matches at 8 bases. Trimming cost V 7 bases and J 0 bases; bases outside gene matches: 8. Germline V gene sequence: CDR1 MDHEN, CDR2 SYDVKM. This CDR3 is built from 15 residues. The CDR3, as DNA: TGTGCCAGCACTCCATGGGACAGGCCCTCCTACGAGCAGTACTTC. It yields the protein CASTPWDRPSYEQYF.

The chain joins TRBV4-1 to TRBJ1-5; 8 bases agree with TRBD1. The CDR3 is 14 residues long. V shed 5 bases and J 4 bases; nucleotides not matched to a gene: 4. Germline CDR1 MGHRA, CDR2 YSYEKL. In DNA, the CDR3 is TGCGCCAGCAGCGTGAGACAGGGGAATCAGCCCCAGCATTTT. It encodes CASSVRQGNQPQHF.

The chain links TRBV19 to TRBJ1-2; D gene ambiguous. CDR1 is LNHDA and CDR2 is SQIVND in the germline V gene (reference sequence). V lost 5 bases and J lost 4, with 5 bases in between. CDR3 length equals 11 residues. CDR3 sequence reads: CASSQIYGYTF. DNA for the CDR3: TGTGCCAGTAGTCAGATCTATGGCTACACCTTC.

This chain connects TRBV28 to TRBJ2-7; D call uncertain. CDR3 length equals 13 residues. Germline V gene sequence: CDR1 MDHEN, CDR2 SYDVKM. V shed 4 bases and J shed 4 bases, with 11 bases lying between them. As DNA, the CDR3 is TGTGCCAGCAGTTCCAGCACACCATACGAGCAGTACTTC. Its protein product is CASSSSTPYEQYF.

The chain combines TRBV28 with TRBJ2-7, with no clear D. Trimming cost V 5 bases and J 3 bases, with 14 bases left between them. Looked up from germline, CDR1 is MDHEN and CDR2 is SYDVKM. This CDR3 has 14 amino acids. The chain's CDR3 is CASSTIAVSYEQYF. In DNA form, the CDR3 reads TGTGCCAGCAGTACCATCGCGGTTAGCTACGAGCAGTACTTC. Using reference TRBV28 and TRBJ2-7 for the parts outside the CDR3, the full variable domain is DVKVTQSSRYLVKRTGEKVFLECVQDMDHENMFWYRQDPGLGLRLIYFSYDVKMKEKGDIPEGYSVSREKKERFSLILESASTNQTSMYLCASSTIAVSYEQYFGPGTRLTVT.

The rearrangement uses TRBV7-2 and TRBJ2-3; either TRBD1 or TRBD2 may fit D (6 bases each). V lost 1 base to trimming and J lost 3 bases, with 17 bases between them. The germline gives CDR1 SGHTA, CDR2 FQGNSA. This CDR3 contains 17 residues. CDR3 sequence: CASSLVGTGRRTDTQYF. CDR3 DNA: TGTGCCAGCAGCTTAGTCGGCACAGGGAGGAGGACAGATACGCAGTATTTT.

The chain is built from TRBV4-1 and TRBJ2-1; a weak D match, TRBD2 (6 bases). Germline V gene lookup returns CDR1 MGHRA and CDR2 YSYEKL. The V and J ends lost 4 bases and 0 bases respectively, with 10 bases between them. The CDR3 runs to 15 residues. CDR3 in DNA: TGCGCCAGCAGCCTGTCTAGCGACTCCTACAATGAGCAGTTCTTC. Its translation: CASSLSSDSYNEQFF.

The J gene is TRBJ1-2, the V gene TRBV19; a possible D gene is TRBD1 (5 bases). The germline gives CDR1 LNHDA, CDR2 SQIVND (reference sequence). V was trimmed by 4 bases and J by 4 bases, leaving 10 bases between them. This CDR3 is built from 13 residues. The CDR3 here is CASSTGQSYGYTF. The CDR3 DNA follows: TGTGCCAGTAGTACGGGGCAGAGCTATGGCTACACCTTC.

J is TRBJ2-7 and V is TRBV29-1; 7 nucleotides align to TRBD1. The V gene's germline CDR1 is SQVTM and CDR2 ANQGSEA. J was trimmed by 7 bases and V by 6 bases; bases with no gene match: 12. This CDR3 region has 13 residues. The CDR3 spells CSVATGRLGEQYF. Here the CDR3 DNA reads TGCAGCGTCGCGACAGGGCGATTAGGAGAGCAGTACTTC.

The chain joins TRBV7-9 to TRBJ2-5; 7 bases fit TRBD1. In germline, CDR1 is SEHNR, CDR2 FQNEAQ (reference sequence). V shed 8 bases, J shed 4 bases, and the junction held 7 bases outside the gene matches. This CDR3 contains 13 residues. CDR3: CASSFGTVETQYF. In DNA, the CDR3 is TGTGCCAGCTCCTTCGGGACAGTAGAGACCCAGTACTTC.